This T cell receptor beta chain emerged from a study of T cell responses to AZD1222 COVID-19 vaccine. Study outcomes and limitations: With dominance at 160-218 and 743-854, vaccine-associated CD4 TCRs spanned spike. Only six or seven AZD1222 recipients tested seropositive at baseline. Close to half of all spike-specific TCRs reportedly target regions of the variants that are unmutated.

TCRdb's copy holds only in-frame clones and misses some; the assay was immunoSEQ multiplex PCR. The sample includes roughly 130,000 clones, approximately 88% seen only once; the top ten take 18%. Comments on this clone: Its antigen is unknown.

The CDR3 contains 16 residues. Between the trimmed V and J ends, which lost 1 base and 4 bases, there was a span of 16 bases. Germline CDR1 SGHVS, CDR2 FQNEAQ. The rearrangement links TRBV7-8 to TRBJ1-2, with a tentative D call TRBD1 (6 bases). The sample here was peripheral blood, taken on day 0 of MenACWY control vaccination. The receptor was isolated from an adult in good health. The CDR3 DNA sequence: TGTGCCAGCAGCTTAGTTCAGGGGACGGCTAGCTATGGCTACACCTTC. This sequence encodes CASSLVQGTASYGYTF.